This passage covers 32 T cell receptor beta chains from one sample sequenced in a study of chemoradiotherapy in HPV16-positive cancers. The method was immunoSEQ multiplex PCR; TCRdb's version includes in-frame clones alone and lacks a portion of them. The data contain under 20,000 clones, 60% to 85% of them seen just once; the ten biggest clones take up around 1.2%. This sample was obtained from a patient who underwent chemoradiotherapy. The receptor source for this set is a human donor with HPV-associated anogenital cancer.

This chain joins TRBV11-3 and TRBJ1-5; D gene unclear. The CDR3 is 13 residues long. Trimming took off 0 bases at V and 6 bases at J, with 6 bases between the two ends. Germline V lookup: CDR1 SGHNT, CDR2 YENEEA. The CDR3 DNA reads TGTGCCAGCAGCTTAGACCCCACTCAGCCCCAGCATTTT. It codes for CASSLDPTQPQHF.

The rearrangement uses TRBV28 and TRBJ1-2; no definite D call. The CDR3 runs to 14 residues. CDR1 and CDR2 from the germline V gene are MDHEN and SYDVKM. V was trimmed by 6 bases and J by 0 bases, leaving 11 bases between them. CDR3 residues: CASSQQSTNYGYTF. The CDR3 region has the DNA TGTGCCAGCAGCCAACAGAGTACTAACTATGGCTACACCTTC.

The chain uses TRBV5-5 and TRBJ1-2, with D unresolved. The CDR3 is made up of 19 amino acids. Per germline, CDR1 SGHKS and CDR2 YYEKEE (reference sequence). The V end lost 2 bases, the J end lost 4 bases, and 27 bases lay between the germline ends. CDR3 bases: TGTGCCAGCAGCTTCTGGGCCGTCCGCTTAACGGGGTCGAGCTATGGCTACACCTTC. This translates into CASSFWAVRLTGSSYGYTF.

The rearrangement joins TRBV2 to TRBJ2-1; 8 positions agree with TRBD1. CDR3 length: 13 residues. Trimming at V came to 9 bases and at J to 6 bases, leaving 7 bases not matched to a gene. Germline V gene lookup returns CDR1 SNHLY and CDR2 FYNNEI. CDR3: CARETGAGNEQFF. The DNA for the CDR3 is TGTGCCAGGGAGACAGGGGCGGGCAATGAGCAGTTCTTC.

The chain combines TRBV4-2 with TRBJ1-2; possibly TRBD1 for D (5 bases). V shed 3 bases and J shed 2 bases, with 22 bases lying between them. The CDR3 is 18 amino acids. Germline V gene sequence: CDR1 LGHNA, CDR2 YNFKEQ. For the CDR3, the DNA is TGTGCCAGCAGCCACTCCCCCGGGGGTCCCACTCTCAACTATGGCTACACCTTC. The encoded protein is CASSHSPGGPTLNYGYTF.

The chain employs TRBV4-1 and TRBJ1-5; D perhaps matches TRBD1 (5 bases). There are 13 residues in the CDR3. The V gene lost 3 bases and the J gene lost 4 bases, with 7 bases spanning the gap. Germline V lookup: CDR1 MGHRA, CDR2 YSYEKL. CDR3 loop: CASSQGENQPQHF. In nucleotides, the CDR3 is TGCGCCAGCAGCCAGGGGGAGAATCAGCCCCAGCATTTT.

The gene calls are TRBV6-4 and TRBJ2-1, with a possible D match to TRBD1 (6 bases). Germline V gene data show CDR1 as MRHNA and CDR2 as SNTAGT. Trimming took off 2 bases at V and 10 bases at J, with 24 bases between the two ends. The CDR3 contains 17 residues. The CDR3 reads CASSDPPRDTVSGEQFF. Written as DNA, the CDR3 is TGTGCCAGCAGTGACCCCCCCCGGGACACGGTTTCTGGAGAGCAGTTCTTC.

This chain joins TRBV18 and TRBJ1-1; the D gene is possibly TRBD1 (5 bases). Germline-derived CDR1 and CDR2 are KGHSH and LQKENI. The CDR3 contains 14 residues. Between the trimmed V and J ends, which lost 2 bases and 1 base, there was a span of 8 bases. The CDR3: CASSPDSANTEAFF. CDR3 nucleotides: TGTGCCAGCTCACCAGACAGCGCGAACACTGAAGCTTTCTTT.

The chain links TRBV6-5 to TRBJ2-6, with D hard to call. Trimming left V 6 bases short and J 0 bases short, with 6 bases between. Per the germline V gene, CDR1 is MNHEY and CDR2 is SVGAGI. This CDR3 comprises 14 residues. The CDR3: CASRVDSGANVLTF. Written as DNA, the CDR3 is TGTGCCAGCAGGGTCGACTCTGGGGCCAACGTCCTGACTTTC.

The CDR3 region is CASSEGTSGGDTQYF. CDR3 nucleotides: TGTGCCAGCAGTGAGGGGACTAGCGGGGGGGATACGCAGTATTTT. The chain carries TRBV6-4 and TRBJ2-3; 15 bases are shared with TRBD2. The CDR3 is 15 amino acids. The V gene end was trimmed by 3 bases and the J gene end by 6 bases; junction bases not matched to a gene: 1. Germline V lookup: CDR1 MRHNA, CDR2 SNTAGT.

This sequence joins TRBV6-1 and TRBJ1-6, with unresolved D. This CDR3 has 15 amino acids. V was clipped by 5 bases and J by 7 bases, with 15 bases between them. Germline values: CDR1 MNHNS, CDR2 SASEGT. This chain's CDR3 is CASSSLAGMNSPLHF. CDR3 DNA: TGTGCCAGCAGTTCGCTAGCGGGAATGAATTCACCCCTCCACTTT.

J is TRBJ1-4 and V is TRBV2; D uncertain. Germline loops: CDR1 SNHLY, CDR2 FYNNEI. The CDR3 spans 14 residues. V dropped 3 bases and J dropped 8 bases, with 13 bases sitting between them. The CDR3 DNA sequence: TGTGCCAGCAGTGAGGACCGCCCGCCGGAAAAACTGTTTTTT. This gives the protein CASSEDRPPEKLFF.

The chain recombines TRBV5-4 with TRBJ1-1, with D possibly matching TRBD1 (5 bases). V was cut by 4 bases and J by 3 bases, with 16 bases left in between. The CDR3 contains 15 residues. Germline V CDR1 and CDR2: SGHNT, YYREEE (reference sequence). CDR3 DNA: TGTGCCAGCAGCACCAAACAGGAGTTAGACACTGAAGCTTTCTTT. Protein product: CASSTKQELDTEAFF.

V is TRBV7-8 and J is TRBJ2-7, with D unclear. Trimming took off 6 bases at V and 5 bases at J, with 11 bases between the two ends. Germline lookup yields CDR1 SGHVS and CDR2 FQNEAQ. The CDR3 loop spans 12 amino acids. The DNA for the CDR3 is TGTGCCAGCAGTCAAGGACGGGACGAGCAGTACTTC. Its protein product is CASSQGRDEQYF.

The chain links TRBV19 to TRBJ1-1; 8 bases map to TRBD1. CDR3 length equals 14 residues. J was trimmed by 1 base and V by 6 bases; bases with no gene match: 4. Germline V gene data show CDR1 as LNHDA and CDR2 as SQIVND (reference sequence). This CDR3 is CASSRQGSNTEAFF. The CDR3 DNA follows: TGTGCCAGTAGCCGACAGGGGTCGAACACTGAAGCTTTCTTT.

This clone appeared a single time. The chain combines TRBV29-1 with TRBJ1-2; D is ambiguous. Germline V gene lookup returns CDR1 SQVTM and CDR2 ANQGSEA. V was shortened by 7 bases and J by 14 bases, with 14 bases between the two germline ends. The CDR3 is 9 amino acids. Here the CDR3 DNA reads TGCAGCGGCGGGGAGGGTGATACCTTC. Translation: CSGGEGDTF.

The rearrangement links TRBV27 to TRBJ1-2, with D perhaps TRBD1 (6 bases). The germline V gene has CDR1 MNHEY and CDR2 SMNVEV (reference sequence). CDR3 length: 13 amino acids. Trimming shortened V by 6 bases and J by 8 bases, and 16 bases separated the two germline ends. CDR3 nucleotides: TGTGCCAGCAGGCCCGGGGGCGGTTTAGGCTACACCTTC. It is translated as CASRPGGGLGYTF.

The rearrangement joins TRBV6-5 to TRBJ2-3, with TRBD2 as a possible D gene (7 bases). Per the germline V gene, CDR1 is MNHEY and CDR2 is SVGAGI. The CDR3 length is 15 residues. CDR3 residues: CATTRGAVDTDTQYF. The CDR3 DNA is TGTGCGACTACCCGGGGGGCCGTTGACACAGATACGCAGTATTTT.

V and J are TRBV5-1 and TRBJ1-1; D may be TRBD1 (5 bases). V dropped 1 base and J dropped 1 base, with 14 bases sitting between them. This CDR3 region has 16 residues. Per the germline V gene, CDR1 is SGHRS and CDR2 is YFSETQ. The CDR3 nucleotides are TGCGCCAGCAGCTTGTCGTGGGGTGGGGGGAACACTGAAGCTTTCTTT. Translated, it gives CASSLSWGGGNTEAFF.

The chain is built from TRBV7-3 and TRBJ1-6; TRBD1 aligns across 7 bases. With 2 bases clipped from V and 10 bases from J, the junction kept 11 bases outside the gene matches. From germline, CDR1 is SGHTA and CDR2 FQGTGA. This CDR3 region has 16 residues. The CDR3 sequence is CASSLGLRDSHSPLHF. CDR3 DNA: TGTGCCAGCAGCTTAGGTCTGAGGGACAGTCACTCACCCCTCCACTTT.

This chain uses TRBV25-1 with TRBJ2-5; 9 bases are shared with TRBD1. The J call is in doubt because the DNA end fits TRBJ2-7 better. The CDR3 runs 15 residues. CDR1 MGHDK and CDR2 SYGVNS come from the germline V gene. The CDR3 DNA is TGTGCCAGCAGCCCCAGTGGACAGGGGACTTACGAGCAGTACTTC. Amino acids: CASSPSGQGTYEQYF.

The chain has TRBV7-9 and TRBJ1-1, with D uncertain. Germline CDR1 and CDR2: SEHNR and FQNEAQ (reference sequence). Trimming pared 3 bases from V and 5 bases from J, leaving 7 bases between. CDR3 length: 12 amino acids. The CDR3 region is CASSFSGTEAFF. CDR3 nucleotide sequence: TGTGCCAGCAGCTTTTCTGGGACTGAAGCTTTCTTT.

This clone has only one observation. CDR3 residues: CASSLAGGDQPQHF. In DNA form, the CDR3 reads TGTGCCAGCAGCTTAGCGGGGGGAGATCAGCCCCAGCATTTT. V is TRBV7-6 and J is TRBJ1-5, with D possibly TRBD1 on 5 matching bases. Trimming shortened V by 0 bases and J by 5 bases, and 8 bases separated the two germline ends. Germline values: CDR1 SGHVS, CDR2 FNYEAQ. The CDR3 runs to 14 residues.

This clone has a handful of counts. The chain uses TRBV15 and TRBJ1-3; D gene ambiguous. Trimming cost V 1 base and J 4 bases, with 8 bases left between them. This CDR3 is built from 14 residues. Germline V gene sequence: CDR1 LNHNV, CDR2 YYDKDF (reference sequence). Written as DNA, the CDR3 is TGTGCCACCAGCAGAGGAGTTACAGGAAACACCATATATTTT. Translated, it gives CATSRGVTGNTIYF.

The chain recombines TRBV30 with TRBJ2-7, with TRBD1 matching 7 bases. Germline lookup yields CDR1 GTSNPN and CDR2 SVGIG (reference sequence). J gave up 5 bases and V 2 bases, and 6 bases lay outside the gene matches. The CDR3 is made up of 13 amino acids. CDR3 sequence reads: CAWSSTGTHEQYF. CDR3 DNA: TGTGCCTGGAGTTCGACAGGGACCCACGAGCAGTACTTC.

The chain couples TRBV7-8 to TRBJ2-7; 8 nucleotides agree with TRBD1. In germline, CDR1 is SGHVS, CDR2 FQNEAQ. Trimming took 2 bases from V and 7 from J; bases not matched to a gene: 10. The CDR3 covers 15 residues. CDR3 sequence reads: CASSLTGRGRKEQYF. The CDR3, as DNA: TGTGCCAGCAGCTTAACGGGCAGGGGGCGAAAAGAGCAGTACTTC. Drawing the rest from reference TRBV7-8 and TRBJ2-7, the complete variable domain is GAGVSQSPRYKVAKRGQDVALRCDPISGHVSLFWYQQALGQGPEFLTYFQNEAQLDKSGLPSDRFFAERPEGSVSTLKIQRTQQEDSAVYLCASSLTGRGRKEQYFGPGTRLTVT.

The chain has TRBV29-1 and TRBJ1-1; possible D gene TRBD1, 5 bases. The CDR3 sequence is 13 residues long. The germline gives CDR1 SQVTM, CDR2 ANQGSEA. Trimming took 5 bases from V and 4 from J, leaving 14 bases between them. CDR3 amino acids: CSVSTAGGTEAFF. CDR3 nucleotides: TGCAGCGTTTCCACCGCCGGGGGCACTGAAGCTTTCTTT.

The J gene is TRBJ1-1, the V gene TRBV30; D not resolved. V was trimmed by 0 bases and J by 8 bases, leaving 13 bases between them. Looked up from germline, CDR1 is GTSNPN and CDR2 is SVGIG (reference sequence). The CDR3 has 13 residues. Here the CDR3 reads CAWSVPPVEEAFF. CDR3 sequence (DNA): TGTGCCTGGAGTGTACCCCCAGTGGAGGAAGCTTTCTTT.

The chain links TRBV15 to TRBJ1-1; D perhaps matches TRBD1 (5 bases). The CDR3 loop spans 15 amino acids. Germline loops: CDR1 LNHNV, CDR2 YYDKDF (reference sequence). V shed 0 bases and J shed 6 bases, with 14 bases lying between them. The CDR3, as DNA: TGTGCCACCAGCAGAGAGAGGGGCATGAGCGCTGAAGCTTTCTTT. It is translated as CATSRERGMSAEAFF.

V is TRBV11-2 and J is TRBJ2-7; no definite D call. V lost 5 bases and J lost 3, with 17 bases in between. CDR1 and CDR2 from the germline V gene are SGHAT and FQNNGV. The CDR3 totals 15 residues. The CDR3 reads CASSARPGSHYEQYF. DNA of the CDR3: TGTGCCAGCAGCGCCCGTCCAGGAAGCCACTACGAGCAGTACTTC.

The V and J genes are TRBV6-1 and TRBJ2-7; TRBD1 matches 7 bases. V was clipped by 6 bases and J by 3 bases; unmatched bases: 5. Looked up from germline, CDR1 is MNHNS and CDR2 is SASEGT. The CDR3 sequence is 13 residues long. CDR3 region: CASSGTVYYEQYF. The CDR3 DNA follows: TGTGCCAGCAGCGGGACAGTTTACTACGAGCAGTACTTC.

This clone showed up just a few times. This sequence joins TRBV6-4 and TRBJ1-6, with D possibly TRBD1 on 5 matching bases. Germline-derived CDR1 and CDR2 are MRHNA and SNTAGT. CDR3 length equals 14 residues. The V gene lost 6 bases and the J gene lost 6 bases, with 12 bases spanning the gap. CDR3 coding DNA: TGTGCCAGCAGCCTGGAGGGGTTTAATTCACCCCTCCACTTT. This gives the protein CASSLEGFNSPLHF.